This section outlines one T cell receptor (beta chain) sequence together with its context. Its target is unknown. This sample is drawn from a study of CD8 T cells in Susac syndrome. General study findings and limits: The number of individuals included in the study's TCR sequencing and HLA analysis was acknowledged as relatively small.

Reverse transcription of 0.5 to 1 ug RNA was performed with random hexamers. The CDR3 of TCR beta was amplified by immunoSEQ multiplex PCR across 54 Vbeta and 13 Jbeta. TCRdb called the immunoSEQ multiplex PCR reads again in MiXCR, with one record for every CDR3 protein. The sample comprises about 180,000 distinct CDR3 sequences, over 85% of which are singletons, and around 0.097% rests with the top ten. Multiple sclerosis controls were treatment-naive patients with stable or active relapsing-remitting disease. The germline V and J ends were trimmed by 4 bases and 4 bases, with 4 bases remaining between them. In germline, CDR1 is KGHSH, CDR2 LQKENI. This CDR3 is 11 amino acids long.

The sequence came from a human donor with multiple sclerosis. Source material: CD4+ T cells from PBMCs. The rearrangement uses TRBV18 and TRBJ2-5, with D unresolved. This CDR3 is CASSLLETQYF. The CDR3 DNA reads TGTGCCAGCTCACTCTTAGAGACCCAGTACTTC. Full variable domain (outside the CDR3, taken from reference TRBV18 and TRBJ2-5): NAGVMQNPRHLVRRRGQEARLRCSPMKGHSHVYWYRQLPEEGLKFMVYLQKENIIDESGMPKERFSAEFPKEGPSILRIQQVVRGDSAAYFCASSLLETQYFGPGTRLLVL.